These T cell receptor beta chains were read from a single sample in a study of CD8 T cells in ankylosing spondylitis. TCRdb re-called the 5' RACE reads with MiXCR, one entry per CDR3 protein. This sample has 330,000 or so distinct CDR3 sequences, with approximately 8% found just once. Sequenced sample: blood, either unsorted or a sorted T cell fraction (not recorded which). These receptors were collected from a male donor with ankylosing spondylitis. Both conserved end residues are part of each CDR3.

j_call: TRBJ2-7
v_call: TRBV20-1
cdr3_aa: CSAISGLADYEQYF

j_call: TRBJ2-1
v_call: TRBV10-3
cdr3_aa: CAISEYSDNEQFF

j_call: TRBJ2-7
v_call: TRBV7-2
cdr3_aa: CASSLAPDAEQYF

j_call: TRBJ2-7
v_call: TRBV20-1
cdr3_aa: CSARTDLYEQYF

j_call: TRBJ2-3
v_call: TRBV2
cdr3_aa: CASSGGGPVGPPDTQYF

j_call: TRBJ2-5
v_call: TRBV4-3
cdr3_aa: CASSQETAGGPMGQETQYF

j_call: TRBJ2-7
v_call: TRBV12-3/TRBV12-4
cdr3_aa: CASSLTGGLNEQYF

j_call: TRBJ2-2
v_call: TRBV7-9
cdr3_aa: CASSPVGVWNTGELFF

j_call: TRBJ2-1
v_call: TRBV9
cdr3_aa: CASSVEGYNEQFF

j_call: TRBJ2-1
v_call: TRBV7-8
cdr3_aa: CASSASGDRTRRANEQFF

j_call: TRBJ2-7
v_call: TRBV20-1
cdr3_aa: CSARQGGNSYEQYF

j_call: TRBJ1-2
v_call: TRBV18
cdr3_aa: CASSPPGQGYYGYTF

j_call: TRBJ1-1
v_call: TRBV9
cdr3_aa: CASSAGAMNTEAFF

j_call: TRBJ1-5
v_call: TRBV20-1
cdr3_aa: CSAERGGGQPQHF

j_call: TRBJ2-2
v_call: TRBV29-1
cdr3_aa: CSVLGRPANPGELFF

j_call: TRBJ1-5
v_call: TRBV21-1
cdr3_aa: CASARAGGNQPQHF

j_call: TRBJ2-3
v_call: TRBV6-1
cdr3_aa: CASSPTITTDTQYF

j_call: TRBJ1-6
v_call: TRBV6-1
cdr3_aa: CASKRVGTGSSPLHF

j_call: TRBJ2-4
v_call: TRBV12-3/TRBV12-4
cdr3_aa: CASSPGPNKNIQYF

j_call: TRBJ2-7
v_call: TRBV5-1
cdr3_aa: CASRKTGDEQYF

j_call: TRBJ1-5
v_call: TRBV2
cdr3_aa: CASRYLYNQPQHF

j_call: TRBJ1-5
v_call: TRBV12-3/TRBV12-4
cdr3_aa: CASSLRQGLNQPQHF

j_call: TRBJ2-3
v_call: TRBV20-1
cdr3_aa: CSARFPGRASDTQYF

j_call: TRBJ2-5
v_call: TRBV29-1
cdr3_aa: CSGGTGAQETQYF

j_call: TRBJ2-7
v_call: TRBV5-1
cdr3_aa: CASSSLPGQGATYEQYF

j_call: TRBJ1-3
v_call: TRBV5-4
cdr3_aa: CASSARGTSDTIYF

j_call: TRBJ1-2
v_call: TRBV29-1
cdr3_aa: CSVEEPETLGGGYTF

j_call: TRBJ1-1
v_call: TRBV20-1
cdr3_aa: CSANGAQTTEAFF

j_call: TRBJ2-7
v_call: TRBV5-1
cdr3_aa: CASSLEAEQYF

j_call: TRBJ2-3
v_call: TRBV7-9
cdr3_aa: CASRLAGQPDTQYF

j_call: TRBJ2-3
v_call: TRBV18
cdr3_aa: CASSPFDISTDTQYF

j_call: TRBJ2-3
v_call: TRBV5-1
cdr3_aa: CASTVAGTDTQYF

j_call: TRBJ2-7
v_call: TRBV12-3/TRBV12-4
cdr3_aa: CASSLIQGPYEQYF

j_call: TRBJ2-2
v_call: TRBV5-1
cdr3_aa: CASTLLGTNTGELFF

j_call: TRBJ2-3
v_call: TRBV7-8
cdr3_aa: CASSSPGAFGDTQYF

j_call: TRBJ2-1
v_call: TRBV20-1
cdr3_aa: CSAPGPAGGPGEQFF

j_call: TRBJ1-1
v_call: TRBV2
cdr3_aa: CASGDRQAIMNTEAFF

j_call: TRBJ2-7
v_call: TRBV6-1
cdr3_aa: CASRPGGTYEQYF

j_call: TRBJ1-6
v_call: TRBV20-1
cdr3_aa: CSARVRQGENSPLHF

j_call: TRBJ2-1
v_call: TRBV21-1
cdr3_aa: CASSKVGSSSYNEQFF

j_call: TRBJ2-3
v_call: TRBV11-2
cdr3_aa: CASSTRTTDTQYF

j_call: TRBJ2-3
v_call: TRBV5-1
cdr3_aa: CASSLASGRTDTQYF

j_call: TRBJ1-5
v_call: TRBV6-1
cdr3_aa: CASKPTGNSNQPQHF

j_call: TRBJ2-7
v_call: TRBV29-1
cdr3_aa: CSVQGPASYEQYF

j_call: TRBJ2-7
v_call: TRBV6-2/TRBV6-3
cdr3_aa: CATKEGTGIHEQYF

j_call: TRBJ1-5
v_call: TRBV30
cdr3_aa: CAWSAREDQPQHF

j_call: TRBJ2-5
v_call: TRBV7-2
cdr3_aa: CASSQNRKQETQYF

j_call: TRBJ1-1
v_call: TRBV20-1
cdr3_aa: CSARETDYHEAFF

j_call: TRBJ2-1
v_call: TRBV10-3
cdr3_aa: CAISRLEGAAREDEQFF

j_call: TRBJ2-1
v_call: TRBV20-1
cdr3_aa: CSARDVGQDNEQFF

j_call: TRBJ2-1
v_call: TRBV5-1
cdr3_aa: CASSPGQLRSYNEQFF

j_call: TRBJ1-6
v_call: TRBV10-3
cdr3_aa: CAISRGPPPNSPLHF

j_call: TRBJ2-5
v_call: TRBV28
cdr3_aa: CASSLKTSRGGTQYF

j_call: TRBJ2-1
v_call: TRBV18
cdr3_aa: CASSPDGSSYNEQFF

j_call: TRBJ2-3
v_call: TRBV7-2
cdr3_aa: CASTRAGDTQYF